The rows below give T cell receptor beta chains drawn from one sample of a study of Ad26.COV2.S vaccination and SARS-CoV-2 variants. Generated by immunoSEQ multiplex PCR, the TCRdb table keeps only in-frame clones and is missing some. The repertoire holds about 350,000 clones, roughly nine tenths seen once, with 5.5% to 7% in the top ten. Material: peripheral blood, obtained in a trial of Ad26.COV2.S vaccine versus placebo. The receptor set was obtained from a person between 18 and 60 years old who received the Ad26.COV2.S COVID-19 vaccine or a placebo. The CDR3 runs from the conserved cysteine through the conserved F or W. Fields, in order: V gene, D gene, clone size, J gene, CDR3 protein, CDR3 DNA. A D gene is named only where the DNA matches it firmly. Expanded clones get a size class; other rows say once, few or many, or leave the size out.

TRBV28	-	-	TRBJ2-4	CASSLGERNIQYF	TGTGCCAGCAGTTTGGGCGAGAGGAACATTCAGTACTTC
TRBV30	-	few	TRBJ2-1	CALYRDSKREQFF	TGTGCCCTATACAGGGACTCGAAACGTGAGCAGTTCTTC
TRBV7-9	-	once	TRBJ1-2	CASSLGEVANYGYTF	TGTGCCAGCAGCTTAGGTGAAGTTGCCAACTATGGCTACACCTTC
TRBV28	TRBD1	-	TRBJ1-2	CASRGRAGQGEEGF	TGTGCCAGCAGAGGGCGTGCGGGACAGGGAGAAGAGGGTTTC
TRBV19	-	-	TRBJ2-1	CASGKQRGFYEQFF	TGTGCCAGCGGGAAGCAGAGGGGATTCTATGAGCAGTTCTTC
TRBV27	-	-	TRBJ2-1	CASSLDTPSSYNEQFF	TGTGCCAGCAGCTTGGATACCCCGAGCTCCTACAATGAGCAGTTCTTC
TRBV7-9	-	-	TRBJ1-1	CATQGLGTEAFF	TGTGCCACACAGGGCTTGGGAACTGAAGCTTTCTTT
TRBV28	-	-	TRBJ1-1	CASSLTGLGNTEAFF	TGTGCCAGCAGTTTAACCGGCTTGGGGAACACTGAAGCTTTCTTT
TRBV6-5	-	-	TRBJ2-6	CASTLSGANVLTF	TGTGCCAGCACCCTCTCTGGGGCCAACGTCCTGACTTTC
TRBV6-1	-	-	TRBJ1-5	CASSEVGDQPQHF	TGTGCCAGCAGTGAAGTCGGGGATCAGCCCCAGCATTTT
TRBV30	TRBD1	-	TRBJ2-3	CAWSAHRGLADTQYF	TGTGCCTGGAGCGCCCACAGGGGTTTGGCAGATACGCAGTATTTT
TRBV11-2	-	-	TRBJ1-1	CASSLGIVWGAPEEAFF	TGTGCCAGCAGCTTAGGGATAGTATGGGGGGCCCCCGAGGAAGCTTTCTTT
TRBV20-1	-	-	TRBJ2-7	CSASLDRPDEQYF	TGCAGTGCTAGTTTAGATAGACCTGACGAGCAGTACTTC
TRBV6-6	-	once	TRBJ1-3	CASSPWTGGNTIYF	TGTGCCAGCAGTCCCTGGACGGGTGGAAACACCATATATTTT
TRBV7-9	-	-	TRBJ2-1	CASSPQTSSSYNEQFF	TGTGCCAGCAGCCCCCAGACTAGTAGCTCCTACAATGAGCAGTTCTTC